This TCR beta chain was observed in a study of cytomegalovirus exposure and HLA in healthy donors. 13 Jbeta primers and 60 Vbeta primers were used for the PCR. Profiling relied on immunoSEQ multiplex PCR, and the TCRdb table lists in-frame clones only, not all of them. Among about 96,000 clones listed, around 79% were seen once. V lost 4 bases to trimming and J lost 2 bases, with 10 bases between them. The CDR3 has 14 residues. The germline V gene has CDR1 SNHLY and CDR2 FYNNEI. This receptor was obtained from a female donor in good health and CMV-seropositive. V gene TRBV2 combines with J gene TRBJ2-3; D is undetermined. Sequenced sample: PBMCs. As DNA, the CDR3 is TGTGCCAGCAGTGTGGGCAGCTACACAGATACGCAGTATTTT. The encoded protein is CASSVGSYTDTQYF.